This is a list of T cell receptor beta chains from one sample in a study of CD8 T cells in Susac syndrome. MiXCR, run by TCRdb on the immunoSEQ multiplex PCR reads, gives a single entry per CDR3 protein. The data show about 250,000 distinct CDR3 sequences, 80% to 95% seen once. Source material: CD4+ T cells from PBMCs. The receptors originated from a human donor with multiple sclerosis. The CDR3 runs from the conserved cysteine through the conserved F or W. D genes are given only for firm matches. Size is omitted from some rows. Given values are once, few, many or a class for expanded clones.

TRBJ2-6,-,TRBV3-1,-,TGTGCCAGCAGCCAGGGTAGGGTCTCTGGGGCCAACGTCCTGACTTTC,CASSQGRVSGANVLTF
TRBJ2-2,-,TRBV2,TRBD2,TGTGCCAGCCAGCGGGATCAGGGCGGGGAGCTGTTTTTT,CASQRDQGGELFF
TRBJ2-1,-,TRBV7-7,TRBD2,TGTGCTAGCAGCCCGCTAGCGGGGTCCCGGGATGAGCAGTTCTTC,CASSPLAGSRDEQFF
TRBJ1-5,-,TRBV24-1,-,TGTGCCACATCGACAGGCAATCAGCCCCAGCATTTT,CATSTGNQPQHF
TRBJ2-2,-,TRBV15,-,TGTGCCACCACCAGAGACGCGAACACCGGGGAGCTGTTTTTT,CATTRDANTGELFF
TRBJ2-4,-,TRBV7-2,-,TGTGCCAGCAGCCGAGACCCATCGGACATTCAGTACTTC,CASSRDPSDIQYF
TRBJ2-7,-,TRBV12-3/TRBV12-4,-,TGTGCCAGCAGTCTTCAGGTTTACTACGAGCAGTACTTC,CASSLQVYYEQYF
TRBJ1-2,-,TRBV2,-,TGTGCCAGCAGTGCCTACATCAAGGACCTCTATGGCTACACCTTC,CASSAYIKDLYGYTF
TRBJ2-1,-,TRBV7-6,-,TGTGCCAGCAGCGCCCCTGGCGGGATTTACAATGAGCAGTTCTTC,CASSAPGGIYNEQFF
TRBJ2-2,-,TRBV27,TRBD1,TGTGCCAGCAGTGGACAGGGAGCCGGGGAGCTGTTTTTT,CASSGQGAGELFF
TRBJ1-2,-,TRBV3-1,TRBD1,TGTGCCAGCAGCCCACCTACCGGGACAGCGTCCTACACCTTC,CASSPPTGTASYTF
TRBJ1-1,-,TRBV30,-,TGTGCCTGGAGTCGGGGGCGAGGAACTGAAGCTTTCTTT,CAWSRGRGTEAFF
TRBJ2-1,-,TRBV9,TRBD2,TGTGCCAGCAGCGCGGCCGGGACTAAGTCCAATGAGCAGTTCTTC,CASSAAGTKSNEQFF
TRBJ2-6,-,TRBV6-1,-,TGTGCCAGCAGTCAGAGGTTTCAGGCTGGGGCCAACGTCCTGACTTTC,CASSQRFQAGANVLTF
TRBJ1-1,-,TRBV5-1,TRBD1,TGCGCCAGCAGCTTGGTGGAGGGGGCAAACACTGAAGCTTTCTTT,CASSLVEGANTEAFF
TRBJ1-1,-,TRBV5-6,-,TGTGCCAGCACCCTGCTATGGGAGACTTACACTGAAGCTTTCTTT,CASTLLWETYTEAFF
TRBJ1-1,-,TRBV2,TRBD1,TGTGCCAGCCCGAGAGGGGGACAGGGGGACACTGAAGCTTTCTTT,CASPRGGQGDTEAFF
TRBJ2-1,once,TRBV10-3,-,TGTGCCAGCGTGGGACAAGCAACAAATGAGCAGTTCTTC,CASVGQATNEQFF
TRBJ2-5,-,TRBV27,-,TGTGCCAGCAGCCTTAGAGCCAGGGAGACCCAGTACTTC,CASSLRARETQYF
TRBJ1-4,few,TRBV29-1,-,TGCAGCGTCATAGGGGGACCGGGACCCAGCAAACTGTTTTTT,CSVIGGPGPSKLFF
TRBJ1-2,-,TRBV19,-,TGTGCCAGTAGTGGAGACACCTATGGCTACACCTTC,CASSGDTYGYTF
TRBJ1-1,-,TRBV9,-,TGTGCCAGCAGCCACGGGATTAATGTGGGGGGGAACACTGAAGCTTTCTTT,CASSHGINVGGNTEAFF
TRBJ2-2,-,TRBV6-5,-,TGTGCCAGCAGTTCCAACCTATGGTCCCCGGGGGAGCTGTTTTTT,CASSSNLWSPGELFF
TRBJ1-5,few,TRBV11-2,-,TGTGCCAGCAGCCTGGACGGCTATAGCAATCAGCCCCAGCATTTT,CASSLDGYSNQPQHF
TRBJ2-1,-,TRBV24-1,-,TGTGCCACCAGTGACCCCGGAGGCCCCAACAACAATGAGCAGTTCTTC,CATSDPGGPNNNEQFF
TRBJ2-1,-,TRBV19,TRBD1,TGTGCCAGTAGTATCCCTGGACAGGGGGCTGGGGATGAGCAGTTCTTC,CASSIPGQGAGDEQFF
TRBJ2-2,-,TRBV12-3/TRBV12-4,-,TGTGCCAGCTTATTGGGGCCCCGCAGCCCTGATTTCACCGGGGAGCTGTTTTTT,CASLLGPRSPDFTGELFF
TRBJ2-5,-,TRBV5-4,-,TGTGCCAGCAGCTTGGAAACAGGGATGTACCAAGAGACCCAGTACTTC,CASSLETGMYQETQYF
TRBJ2-7,-,TRBV30,TRBD1,TGTGCCTGGAGTGTAGGAGGGACAGGGTTCCACGAGCAGTACTTC,CAWSVGGTGFHEQYF
TRBJ1-5,-,TRBV5-1,TRBD1,TGCGCCAGCAGGAAGACAGGGGGCGAGGAGCAGCCCCAGCATTTT,CASRKTGGEEQPQHF
TRBJ2-4,-,TRBV6-1,-,TGTGCCAGCAGTGAAGGCCTAAAAAACATTCAGTACTTC,CASSEGLKNIQYF
TRBJ2-1,-,TRBV12-3/TRBV12-4,-,TGTGCCAGCAGTTTAGCGCTGGGGGGCCCCGGGTTCTTC,CASSLALGGPGFF
TRBJ2-3,once,TRBV5-1,-,TGCGCCAGCAGTCCCACGTCAGATACGCAGTATTTT,CASSPTSDTQYF
TRBJ1-1,-,TRBV19,-,TGTGCCAGCCGGACATCCATTAACACTGAAGCTTTCTTT,CASRTSINTEAFF
TRBJ2-2,-,TRBV11-3,TRBD2,TGTGCCAGCAGCACCCCTAGCGGGAAACGGACCGGGGAGCTGTTTTTT,CASSTPSGKRTGELFF
TRBJ1-2,-,TRBV29-1,-,TGCAGCGCGACCCTAGTTGGCGGCTACACCTTC,CSATLVGGYTF
TRBJ2-7,-,TRBV29-1,-,TGCAGCGTTGCTCAGTCCTCCTCACTCGAGCAGTACTTC,CSVAQSSSLEQYF
TRBJ1-1,-,TRBV20-1,TRBD1,TGCAGTGCTAGACCCCCGGGACAGGGGGCGCGTAAAGCTTCCTTT,CSARPPGQGARKASF
TRBJ1-1,once,TRBV30,-,TGTGCCTGGAGTGCCTCGGCCACGTTGAACACTGAAGCTTTCTTT,CAWSASATLNTEAFF
TRBJ2-5,-,TRBV25-1,-,TGTGCCAGCAGTGAATATAGGGGGGGCGGCGAGACCCAGTACTTC,CASSEYRGGGETQYF
TRBJ2-1,-,TRBV12-5,-,TGTGCTAGTGGTTTGGCCCTGAATGAGCAGTTCTTC,CASGLALNEQFF
TRBJ1-4,-,TRBV28,-,TGTGCCAGCAGCCGCGACAGCCGCGAGAATGAAAAACTGTTTTTT,CASSRDSRENEKLFF
TRBJ1-5,-,TRBV12-3/TRBV12-4,TRBD1,TGTGCCAGCAGTTTAGATTCAGGGGGCGGTCAGCCCCAGCATTTT,CASSLDSGGGQPQHF
TRBJ2-1,once,TRBV30,TRBD2,TGTGCCTGGGCGGGACTAGCCCCCTACAATGAGCAGTTCTTC,CAWAGLAPYNEQFF
TRBJ2-2,-,TRBV18,-,TGTGCCAGCTCACCACTACAGGACGCGAACACCGGGGAGCTGTTTTTT,CASSPLQDANTGELFF
TRBJ2-3,-,TRBV10-3,TRBD2,TGTGCCATCAGTGAGACGGGGGGGAGGAGCACAGATACGCAGTATTTT,CAISETGGRSTDTQYF
TRBJ1-1,-,TRBV9,-,TGTGCCAGCAGCGTAGAGGGTTACACTGAAGCTTTCTTT,CASSVEGYTEAFF
TRBJ2-1,-,TRBV5-1,TRBD1,TGCGCCAGCAGACATTTTGGAGACAGGGGAGGTAATGAGCAGTTCTTC,CASRHFGDRGGNEQFF
TRBJ1-6,-,TRBV28,-,TGTGCCAGCAGTCCAGCGGACAGCTCCTATAATTCACCCCTCCACTTT,CASSPADSSYNSPLHF